The entry below gives a single TCR beta chain sequence along with its context. Its antigen is not known. The source of the sample is a study of beta chain features in type 1 diabetes. On the study more broadly: Healthy donors and patients had similar age, gender and cell yields. All samples yielded roughly 100 million examined sorted cells.

The V segment lost 6 bases and the J segment 3 bases; nucleotides outside the gene matches: 8. The CDR3 is 14 amino acids. CDR1 is SGHVS and CDR2 is FNYEAQ in the germline V gene. Expressed TCRB transcripts were sequenced, since all the RNA that had been isolated was reverse transcribed. Libraries were prepared by immunoSEQ multiplex PCR; TCRdb keeps only in-frame clonotypes and omits some of them. This sample has around 180,000 clones, with approximately 8.1% found just once. Study-level findings and limits: All four CD4+ subsets of Type 1 diabetes patients contained TCRB CDR3s that were moderately but significantly shorter.

The receptor was derived from a woman aged 40 to 55 with type 1 diabetes. Sample: central memory CD4+ T cells from blood. The rearrangement uses TRBV7-6 and TRBJ2-7; 7 nucleotides agree with TRBD2. The CDR3 is CASRASGTHYEQYF. The CDR3 DNA reads TGTGCCAGCAGAGCCAGCGGGACCCACTACGAGCAGTACTTC. Full variable domain (remainder filled in from reference TRBV7-6 and TRBJ2-7): GAGVSQSPRYKVTKRGQDVALRCDPISGHVSLYWYRQALGQGPEFLTYFNYEAQQDKSGLPNDRFSAERPEGSISTLTIQRTEQRDSAMYRCASRASGTHYEQYFGPGTRLTVT.